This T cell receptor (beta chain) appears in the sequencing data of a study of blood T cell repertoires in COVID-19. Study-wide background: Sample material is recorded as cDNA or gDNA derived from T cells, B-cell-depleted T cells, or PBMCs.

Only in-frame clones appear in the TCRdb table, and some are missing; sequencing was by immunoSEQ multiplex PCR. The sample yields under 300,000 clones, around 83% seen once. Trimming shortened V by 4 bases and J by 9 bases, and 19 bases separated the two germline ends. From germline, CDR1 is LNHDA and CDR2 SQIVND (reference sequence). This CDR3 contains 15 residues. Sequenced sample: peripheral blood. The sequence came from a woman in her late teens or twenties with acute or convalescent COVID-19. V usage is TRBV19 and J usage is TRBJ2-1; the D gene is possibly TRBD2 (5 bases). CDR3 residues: CASSNLARGIIEQFF. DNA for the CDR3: TGTGCCAGTAGTAATCTAGCAAGAGGGATAATTGAGCAGTTCTTC. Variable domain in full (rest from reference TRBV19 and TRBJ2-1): DGGITQSPKYLFRKEGQNVTLSCEQNLNHDAMYWYRQDPGQGLRLIYYSQIVNDFQKGDIAEGYSVSREKKESFPLTVTSAQKNPTAFYLCASSNLARGIIEQFFGPGTRLTVL.